Below, 11 T cell receptor beta chains from the same sample are listed, as sequenced in a study of Tregs in tolerant kidney transplant recipients. The protocol was immunoSEQ multiplex PCR, while the TCRdb copy is restricted to in-frame clones and leaves out a portion. The sample contains some 250,000 clones, 65% to 85% of which appear only once. Sequenced sample: CD4+ T cells from blood. The receptors derive from a human donor in good health.

Remarks on this clone: The junction and the germline gene differ at one end; a read error may be behind it. The gene calls are TRBV19 and TRBJ1-5, with D perhaps matching TRBD1 (5 bases). Per the germline V gene, CDR1 is LNHDA and CDR2 is SQIVND (reference sequence). The CDR3 sequence is 14 residues long. DNA for the CDR3: TGTGCCACTAGTCCAGGGTTTTCGGGACAGCCCCAGCATTTT. This codes for CATSPGFSGQPQHF.

This clone came up a few times. The V and J genes are TRBV6-6 and TRBJ1-4; no reliable D call. Germline CDR1 MNHNY, CDR2 SVGAGI (reference sequence). The CDR3 totals 12 residues. V lost 2 bases, J lost 7 bases, and 5 bases lay in between. CDR3 residues: CASSYKLEKLFF. The CDR3, as DNA: TGTGCCAGCAGTTACAAGCTTGAAAAACTGTTTTTT.

The rearrangement links TRBV5-1 to TRBJ2-3; a weak D match, TRBD1 (5 bases). V was pared by 0 bases and J by 2 bases, with 7 bases between. The germline gives CDR1 SGHRS, CDR2 YFSETQ. The length of the CDR3 is 14 residues. The CDR3 coding sequence is TGCGCCAGCAGCTTGGACAGGCCCACAGATACGCAGTATTTT. Amino acids: CASSLDRPTDTQYF. Full variable domain (remainder filled in from reference TRBV5-1 and TRBJ2-3): KAGVTQTPRYLIKTRGQQVTLSCSPISGHRSVSWYQQTPGQGLQFLFEYFSETQRNKGNFPGRFSGRQFSNSRSEMNVSTLELGDSALYLCASSLDRPTDTQYFGPGTRLTVL.

This clone has just one count. V gene TRBV19 combines with J gene TRBJ2-7, with D perhaps matching TRBD1 or TRBD2 (5 bases each). V was pared by 6 bases and J by 2 bases, with 20 bases between. Per the germline V gene, CDR1 is LNHDA and CDR2 is SQIVND (reference sequence). CDR3 length: 16 residues. The DNA for the CDR3 is TGTGCCAGTAGCTTTTCGAGGGGAGCGTTCACCTACGAGCAGTACTTC. This gives the protein CASSFSRGAFTYEQYF. The full variable domain, with the rest looked up from reference TRBV19 and TRBJ2-7, is DGGITQSPKYLFRKEGQNVTLSCEQNLNHDAMYWYRQDPGQGLRLIYYSQIVNDFQKGDIAEGYSVSREKKESFPLTVTSAQKNPTAFYLCASSFSRGAFTYEQYFGPGTRLTVT.

V and J are TRBV5-1 and TRBJ2-5; 12 bases are a match to TRBD1. The V gene's germline CDR1 is SGHRS and CDR2 YFSETQ. The CDR3 consists of 20 residues. V lost 2 bases, J lost 5 bases, and 19 bases stayed unmatched. Here the CDR3 DNA reads TGCGCCAGCAGCTTAGGCTATACGAATTCGGGACAGGGGGCCCGGGAGACCCAGTACTTC. Translation: CASSLGYTNSGQGARETQYF.

The V gene is TRBV6-6, the J gene TRBJ1-3; TRBD1 matches at 7 bases. The CDR3 length is 16 residues. Looked up from germline, CDR1 is MNHNY and CDR2 is SVGAGI (reference sequence). V gave up 6 bases and J gave up 0 bases; unmatched junction bases: 8. CDR3 bases: TGTGCCAGCAGGCAGGAAGACAGGGCCTCTGGAAACACCATATATTTT. Its protein is CASRQEDRASGNTIYF.

V is TRBV5-4 and J is TRBJ1-3, with TRBD1 identical over 8 bases. The CDR3 spans 17 residues. CDR1 and CDR2 from the germline V gene are SGHNT and YYREEE (reference sequence). V lost 4 bases, J lost 3 bases, and 12 bases stayed unmatched. Here the CDR3 DNA reads TGTGCCAGCAGCGGGGGCGGGACAGGCGCGCGTGGAAACACCATATATTTT. Its translation: CASSGGGTGARGNTIYF.

The rearrangement joins TRBV6-5 to TRBJ1-2, with TRBD1 matching 12 bases. Trimming took 2 bases from V and 6 from J; bases not matched to a gene: 4. In germline, CDR1 is MNHEY, CDR2 SVGAGI. The CDR3 extends over 15 amino acids. As DNA, the CDR3 is TGTGCCAGCAGTTACAGCGGGACAGGGGGCAATGGCTACACCTTC. Its translation: CASSYSGTGGNGYTF.

The chain combines TRBV5-6 with TRBJ1-5, with 8 bases lining up with TRBD1. Germline CDR1 SGHDT, CDR2 YYEEEE. CDR3 length equals 16 residues. Unmatched junction bases numbered 10, after V lost 5 bases and J lost 3 bases. In DNA form, the CDR3 reads TGTGCCAGCAGTTTTTATGACAGGGGTGACAATCAGCCCCAGCATTTT. Its translation: CASSFYDRGDNQPQHF.

This clone was seen a handful of times. The chain has TRBV2 and TRBJ2-7; tentatively, D is TRBD2 (5 bases). V lost 1 base to trimming and J lost 6 bases, with 10 bases between them. Looked up from germline, CDR1 is SNHLY and CDR2 is FYNNEI. The CDR3 sequence is 13 residues long. CDR3 in amino acids: CASSEGRQGEQYF. CDR3 DNA sequence: TGTGCCAGCAGTGAAGGGAGGCAAGGCGAGCAGTACTTC.

V and J are TRBV6-1 and TRBJ2-2; 8 bases are a match to TRBD1. The CDR3 totals 15 residues. The junction had 6 bases not matched to a gene; V was cut back by 4 bases and J by 5 bases. The germline V gene encodes CDR1 MNHNS and CDR2 SASEGT. The DNA of the CDR3 is TGTGCCAGCAGTGCGGGACAGGCGCAAACCGGGGAGCTGTTTTTT. Protein sequence: CASSAGQAQTGELFF.